Listed below are T cell receptor beta chains from one sample, sequenced in a study of neoadjuvant anti-PD-1 for oral cavity cancer. Libraries were prepared by immunoSEQ multiplex PCR; TCRdb keeps only in-frame clonotypes and omits some of them. This sample has about 24,000 clones, with over 20% found just once. Sequencing used tumor tissue, obtained after nivolumab (anti-PD-1) treatment. These receptors were taken from a person aged 40-85 years with oral cavity squamous cell carcinoma. CDR3s include the opening cysteine and the closing phenylalanine or tryptophan. Fields, in order: clone size, V gene, J gene, D gene, CDR3 protein, CDR3 DNA. D genes are given only for firm matches. The size field is filled for only some rows; it gives once, few, many or a size class.

size: few
V: TRBV5-1
J: TRBJ2-7
D: TRBD2
CDR3: CASSLEASGIYEQYF
DNA: TGCGCCAGCAGCTTGGAGGCTAGCGGGATATACGAGCAGTACTTC

size: once
V: TRBV4-1
J: TRBJ2-3
D: .
CDR3: CASSPGPTGDTQYF
DNA: TGCGCCAGCAGCCCAGGACCCACGGGGGATACGCAGTATTTT

size: few
V: TRBV20-1
J: TRBJ1-2
D: .
CDR3: CSARRMGHF
DNA: TGCAGTGCTAGACGGATGGGCCACTTC

size: few
V: TRBV6-5
J: TRBJ1-1
D: .
CDR3: CASSRRNTEAFF
DNA: TGTGCCAGCAGTCGGCGGAACACTGAAGCTTTCTTT

size: .
V: TRBV27
J: TRBJ2-4
D: .
CDR3: CATGPLEENIQYF
DNA: TGTGCCACCGGACCCCTGGAGGAAAACATTCAGTACTTC

size: few
V: TRBV4-1
J: TRBJ2-7
D: .
CDR3: CASSQEPYYEQYF
DNA: TGCGCCAGCAGCCAAGAGCCTTACTACGAGCAGTACTTC

size: .
V: TRBV19
J: TRBJ1-1
D: .
CDR3: CASSNHQGVNTEAFF
DNA: TGTGCCAGTAGTAACCATCAGGGTGTGAACACTGAAGCTTTCTTT

size: .
V: TRBV4-1
J: TRBJ2-3
D: .
CDR3: CASSQESSRATDTQYF
DNA: TGCGCCAGCAGCCAAGAGTCTAGCAGAGCCACAGATACGCAGTATTTT

size: few
V: TRBV4-1
J: TRBJ2-7
D: TRBD1
CDR3: CASSYRQGAMYEQYF
DNA: TGCGCCAGCAGCTACCGACAGGGGGCGATGTACGAGCAGTACTTC

size: .
V: TRBV28
J: TRBJ2-7
D: TRBD2
CDR3: CASSLYSGSSEQYF
DNA: TGTGCCAGCAGTTTATATAGCGGGAGTTCCGAGCAGTACTTC

size: .
V: TRBV19
J: TRBJ2-6
D: TRBD1
CDR3: CASSAGQGSGANVLTF
DNA: TGTGCCAGTAGTGCCGGACAGGGCTCTGGGGCCAACGTCCTGACTTTC

size: many
V: TRBV7-9
J: TRBJ1-2
D: .
CDR3: CASSLAQQITNYGYTF
DNA: TGTGCCAGCAGCTTAGCGCAACAGATAACTAACTATGGCTACACCTTC

size: medium-sized
V: TRBV5-4
J: TRBJ1-1
D: .
CDR3: CASSLRGRGNTEAFF
DNA: TGTGCCAGCAGCTTGAGGGGTCGGGGGAACACTGAAGCTTTCTTT

size: .
V: TRBV7-8
J: TRBJ2-3
D: .
CDR3: CASSLGWEDTDTQYF
DNA: TGTGCCAGCAGCTTAGGGTGGGAGGACACAGATACGCAGTATTTT

size: .
V: TRBV2
J: TRBJ2-1
D: .
CDR3: CASSELKGTEDNEQFF
DNA: TGTGCCAGCAGTGAATTAAAGGGGACGGAAGACAATGAGCAGTTCTTC

size: .
V: TRBV5-1
J: TRBJ2-1
D: TRBD2
CDR3: CASSFWPLAGGVFDEQFF
DNA: TGCGCCAGCAGCTTCTGGCCTCTAGCGGGAGGAGTATTTGATGAGCAGTTCTTC

size: .
V: TRBV5-1
J: TRBJ1-1
D: .
CDR3: CASSLANGNTEAFF
DNA: TGCGCCAGCAGCTTGGCCAATGGTAACACTGAAGCTTTCTTT

size: .
V: TRBV7-9
J: TRBJ1-2
D: TRBD1
CDR3: CASSFDRQGDGYTF
DNA: TGTGCCAGCAGCTTTGACCGGCAGGGGGACGGCTACACCTTC

size: .
V: TRBV6-5
J: TRBJ2-7
D: .
CDR3: CASSYSSSYEQYF
DNA: TGTGCCAGCAGTTACTCGAGTAGCTACGAGCAGTACTTC

size: few
V: TRBV30
J: TRBJ2-7
D: .
CDR3: CAWSIWDTDEQYF
DNA: TGTGCCTGGAGCATTTGGGACACCGACGAGCAGTACTTC

size: .
V: TRBV28
J: TRBJ1-2
D: .
CDR3: CASSSLGGYTF
DNA: TGTGCCAGCAGCTCCCTTGGTGGCTACACCTTC

size: few
V: TRBV15
J: TRBJ1-2
D: .
CDR3: CATSREAGPYGYTF
DNA: TGTGCCACCAGCAGAGAAGCGGGACCCTATGGCTACACCTTC

size: few
V: TRBV5-1
J: TRBJ2-1
D: .
CDR3: CASSLAVGEQFF
DNA: TGCGCCAGCAGCTTGGCGGTGGGTGAGCAGTTCTTC

size: few
V: TRBV10-3
J: TRBJ2-7
D: TRBD2
CDR3: CAISNLAGGTYEQYF
DNA: TGTGCCATCAGTAACCTAGCGGGAGGGACCTACGAGCAGTACTTC

size: few
V: TRBV4-2
J: TRBJ2-7
D: TRBD2
CDR3: CASSQVGTSGAYEQYF
DNA: TGTGCCAGCAGCCAGGTGGGGACTAGCGGGGCCTACGAGCAGTACTTC

size: .
V: TRBV5-1
J: TRBJ1-2
D: .
CDR3: CASSFGVGTNYGYTF
DNA: TGCGCCAGCAGCTTCGGCGTCGGAACCAACTATGGCTACACCTTC

size: .
V: TRBV18
J: TRBJ2-3
D: .
CDR3: CASSTQGPAGVGDTQYF
DNA: TGTGCCAGCTCCACACAGGGGCCCGCGGGAGTTGGAGATACGCAGTATTTT

size: few
V: TRBV30
J: TRBJ1-3
D: .
CDR3: CAWWTGNTIYF
DNA: TGTGCCTGGTGGACTGGAAACACCATATATTTT

size: .
V: TRBV13
J: TRBJ1-2
D: .
CDR3: CASSLGPMRGANYGYTF
DNA: TGTGCCAGCAGCTTAGGCCCCATGAGGGGTGCTAACTATGGCTACACCTTC

size: .
V: TRBV5-1
J: TRBJ1-4
D: TRBD1
CDR3: CASTETGATNEKLFF
DNA: TGCGCCAGCACCGAAACAGGGGCGACTAATGAAAAACTGTTTTTT

size: .
V: TRBV19
J: TRBJ2-5
D: TRBD1
CDR3: CASSILPGGWETQYF
DNA: TGTGCCAGTAGTATCCTCCCAGGGGGCTGGGAGACCCAGTACTTC

size: few
V: TRBV19
J: TRBJ2-7
D: .
CDR3: CASRRQGSYEQYF
DNA: TGTGCCAGTAGACGACAAGGGTCCTACGAGCAGTACTTC

size: few
V: TRBV27
J: TRBJ2-1
D: TRBD2
CDR3: CASSGLAGVWNEQFF
DNA: TGTGCCAGCAGCGGACTAGCGGGAGTTTGGAATGAGCAGTTCTTC

size: medium-sized
V: TRBV6-5
J: TRBJ2-1
D: TRBD1
CDR3: CASSYRDRGGNEQFF
DNA: TGTGCCAGCAGTTACCGGGACAGGGGAGGGAATGAGCAGTTCTTC

size: few
V: TRBV11-2
J: TRBJ2-5
D: .
CDR3: CASSLYLAPQETQYF
DNA: TGTGCCAGCAGCTTATATTTAGCGCCCCAAGAGACCCAGTACTTC

size: .
V: TRBV9
J: TRBJ2-2
D: TRBD1
CDR3: CASRTGEWAGELFF
DNA: TGTGCCAGCAGGACAGGGGAGTGGGCCGGGGAGCTGTTTTTT

size: .
V: TRBV5-1
J: TRBJ2-2
D: .
CDR3: CASSLAWNTGELFF
DNA: TGCGCCAGCAGCTTGGCCTGGAACACCGGGGAGCTGTTTTTT

size: .
V: TRBV30
J: TRBJ2-1
D: .
CDR3: CAWSVLRLPGQFF
DNA: TGTGCCTGGAGTGTACTGCGGCTCCCGGGGCAGTTCTTC

size: .
V: TRBV18
J: TRBJ1-1
D: .
CDR3: CASSPGGSAGTEAFF
DNA: TGTGCCAGCTCACCGGGGGGCTCTGCAGGGACTGAAGCTTTCTTT